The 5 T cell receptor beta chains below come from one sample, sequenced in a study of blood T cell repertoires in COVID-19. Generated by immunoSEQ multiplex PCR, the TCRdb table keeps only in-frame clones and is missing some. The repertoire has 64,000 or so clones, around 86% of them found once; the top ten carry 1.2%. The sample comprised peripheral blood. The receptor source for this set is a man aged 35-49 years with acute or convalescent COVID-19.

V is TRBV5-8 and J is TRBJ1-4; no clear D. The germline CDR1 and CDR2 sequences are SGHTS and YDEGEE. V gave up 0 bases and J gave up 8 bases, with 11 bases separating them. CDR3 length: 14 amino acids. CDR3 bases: TGTGCCAGCAGCTTGGCCTGGGCTGGGGAAAAACTGTTTTTT. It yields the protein CASSLAWAGEKLFF.

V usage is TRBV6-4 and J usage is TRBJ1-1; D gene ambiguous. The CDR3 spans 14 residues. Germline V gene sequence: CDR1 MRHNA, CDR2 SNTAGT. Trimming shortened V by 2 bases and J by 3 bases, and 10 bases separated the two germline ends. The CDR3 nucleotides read TGTGCCAGCAGTGACGTTGAGGCTCACACTGAAGCTTTCTTT. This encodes CASSDVEAHTEAFF.

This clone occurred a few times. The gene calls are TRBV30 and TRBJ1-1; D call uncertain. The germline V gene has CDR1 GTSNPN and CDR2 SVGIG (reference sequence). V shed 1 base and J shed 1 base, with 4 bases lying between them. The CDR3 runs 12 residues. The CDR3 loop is CAWSAENTEAFF. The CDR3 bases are TGTGCCTGGAGTGCAGAGAACACTGAAGCTTTCTTT.

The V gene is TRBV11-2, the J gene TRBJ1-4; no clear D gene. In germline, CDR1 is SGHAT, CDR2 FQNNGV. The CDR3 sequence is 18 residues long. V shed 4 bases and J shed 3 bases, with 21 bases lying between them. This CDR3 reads CASSSPGRTGGSNEKLFF. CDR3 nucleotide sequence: TGTGCCAGCAGCTCCCCCGGACGAACGGGAGGGTCTAATGAAAAACTGTTTTTT.

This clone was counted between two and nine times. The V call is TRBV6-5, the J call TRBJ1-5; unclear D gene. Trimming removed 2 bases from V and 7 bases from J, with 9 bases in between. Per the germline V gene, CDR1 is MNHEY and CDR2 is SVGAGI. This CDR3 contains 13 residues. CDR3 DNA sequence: TGTGCCAGCAGTTACACAGTACTCCAGCCCCAGCATTTT. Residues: CASSYTVLQPQHF.